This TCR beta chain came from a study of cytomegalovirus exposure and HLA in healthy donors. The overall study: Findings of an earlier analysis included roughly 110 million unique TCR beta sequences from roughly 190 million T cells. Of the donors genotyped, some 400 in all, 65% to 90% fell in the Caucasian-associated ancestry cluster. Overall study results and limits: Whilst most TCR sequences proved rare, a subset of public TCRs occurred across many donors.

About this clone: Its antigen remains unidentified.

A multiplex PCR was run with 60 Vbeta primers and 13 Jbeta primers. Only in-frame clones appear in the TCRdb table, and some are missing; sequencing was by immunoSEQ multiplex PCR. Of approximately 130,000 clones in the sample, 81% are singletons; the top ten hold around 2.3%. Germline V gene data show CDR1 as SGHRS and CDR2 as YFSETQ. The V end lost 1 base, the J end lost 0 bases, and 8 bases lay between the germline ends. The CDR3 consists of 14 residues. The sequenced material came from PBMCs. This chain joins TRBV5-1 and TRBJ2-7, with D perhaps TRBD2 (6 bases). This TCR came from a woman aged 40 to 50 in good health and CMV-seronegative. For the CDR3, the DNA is TGCGCCAGCAGCTTGCGGCGGGACTCCTACGAGCAGTACTTC. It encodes CASSLRRDSYEQYF.